The 23 T cell receptor beta chains given below trace back to one sample, sequenced in a study of T-cell reconstitution after alpha-beta-depleted transplantation in children. Unique molecular identifiers featured in how the TCRbeta library was prepared. One entry per CDR3 protein, called by TCRdb with MiXCR from the PCR reads. The sample lists 100,000 or so distinct CDR3 sequences, around 6% seen once, with roughly 5.5% in the top ten. The sample was PBMCs, mostly from graft donor cells, taken 60 days after TCRalphabeta/CD19-depleted stem cell transplant. These TCRs come from a female patient aged 2-15 years who had a stem cell transplant for Fanconi anemia, so the T cells may come from the graft donor.

The chain carries TRBV13 and TRBJ2-5; TRBD1 is a possible D gene (6 bases). Trimming cost V 5 bases and J 6 bases, with 13 bases left between them. CDR3 size: 13 residues. CDR1 is PRHDT and CDR2 is FYEKMQ in the germline V gene (reference sequence). CDR3 region: CASSPQGLKTQYF. The CDR3 nucleotides read TGTGCCAGCAGCCCACAGGGCTTAAAGACCCAGTACTTC.

This clonotype was counted between two and nine times. The rearrangement links TRBV4-1 to TRBJ1-1; unclear D gene. Trimming took off 0 bases at V and 1 base at J, with 6 bases between the two ends. The CDR3 length is 14 residues. Per germline, CDR1 MGHRA and CDR2 YSYEKL. The CDR3 DNA follows: TGCGCCAGCAGCCAAGAGATAGCGAACACTGAAGCTTTCTTT. As protein: CASSQEIANTEAFF.

This clonotype was recorded a few times. The CDR3 coding sequence is TGCGCCAGCAGCTTTGGACTAGCGGGGGGAGCCTACAATGAGCAGTTCTTC. Translating it yields CASSFGLAGGAYNEQFF. The chain carries TRBV5-1 and TRBJ2-1; 14 bases map to TRBD2. The CDR3 contains 17 residues. The germline gives CDR1 SGHRS, CDR2 YFSETQ. The ends lost 2 bases at V and 2 bases at J; junction bases unmatched: 3.

This clonotype was seen more than once but under ten times. The genes are TRBV30 and TRBJ2-7; no firm D call. In germline, CDR1 is GTSNPN, CDR2 SVGIG (reference sequence). The CDR3 spans 15 residues. V was clipped by 0 bases and J by 5 bases, with 17 bases between them. CDR3 amino acids: CAWSVFAPSGDEQYF. The CDR3 nucleotides read TGTGCCTGGAGTGTATTCGCCCCGTCTGGCGACGAGCAGTACTTC.

This clonotype came up a few times. CDR3 sequence: CASSLGGAGETQYF. For the CDR3, the DNA is TGTGCCAGCAGCTTAGGCGGAGCTGGGGAGACCCAGTACTTC. The chain has TRBV7-2 and TRBJ2-5; D not resolved. Per germline, CDR1 SGHTA and CDR2 FQGNSA. This CDR3 comprises 14 residues. V lost 1 base and J lost 5, with 11 bases in between.

This clonotype has a count of ten or more. The CDR3 region has the DNA TGCGCCAGCAGCCTTTCATTTAACACTGAAGCTTTCTTT. This gives the protein CASSLSFNTEAFF. The chain couples TRBV5-1 to TRBJ1-1, with D uncertain. The CDR3 consists of 13 residues. Germline values: CDR1 SGHRS, CDR2 YFSETQ. V lost 4 bases and J 2 bases, leaving 9 bases between the germline ends.

There are many counts of this clonotype. The J gene is TRBJ2-1, the V gene TRBV29-1; D is unresolved. The CDR3 extends over 14 amino acids. V was trimmed by 4 bases and J by 7 bases, leaving 17 bases between them. Germline assignment: CDR1 SQVTM and CDR2 ANQGSEA. CDR3 bases: TGCAGCGTTGGGATAGGGCGTTTACGTAATGAGCAGTTCTTC. This translates into CSVGIGRLRNEQFF.

The chain employs TRBV21-1 and TRBJ2-1; whether TRBD2, the table's D call, matches the DNA was not checked. TRBV21-1 is assigned pseudogene status. This CDR3 comprises 20 residues. The CDR3 region has the DNA TGTGCCAGCAGCAAAGCGCGCCTAGCGGGATCCCCGTGTAACTACAATGAGCAGTTCTTC. This sequence encodes CASSKARLAGSPCNYNEQFF.

This clonotype was picked up many times. The chain uses TRBV14 and TRBJ1-4; TRBD1 matches at 9 bases. Per germline, CDR1 SGHDN and CDR2 FVKESK. After removal of 4 bases from V and 0 bases from J, the junction contained 9 bases not matched to a gene. The CDR3 sequence is 18 residues long. DNA for the CDR3: TGTGCCAGCAGCCCACAGACAGGGGGGATTGCAACTAATGAAAAACTGTTTTTT. Residues: CASSPQTGGIATNEKLFF. Full variable domain (rest looked up from reference TRBV14 and TRBJ1-4): EAGVTQFPSHSVIEKGQTVTLRCDPISGHDNLYWYRRVMGKEIKFLLHFVKESKQDESGMPNNRFLAERTGGTYSTLKVQPAELEDSGVYFCASSPQTGGIATNEKLFFGSGTQLSVL.

This clonotype was picked up many times. The genes are TRBV5-1 and TRBJ1-5; D remains ambiguous. V was pared by 3 bases and J by 6 bases, with 25 bases between. This CDR3 is built from 18 residues. In germline, CDR1 is SGHRS, CDR2 YFSETQ. The CDR3 spells CASSSPGGGSGFIQPQHF. CDR3 nucleotides: TGCGCCAGCAGCTCCCCGGGTGGTGGGAGTGGATTCATTCAGCCCCAGCATTTT.

This clonotype was seen a few times. The chain is built from TRBV27 and TRBJ2-3, with 14 bases that match TRBD2. Per the germline V gene, CDR1 is MNHEY and CDR2 is SMNVEV (reference sequence). Germline trimming cut 5 bases from V and 2 bases from J; bases unmatched to any gene: 6. This CDR3 comprises 17 residues. CDR3 DNA: TGTGCCAGCAGTCCCAGGACTAGCGGGGGGATCACAGATACGCAGTATTTT. Translating gives CASSPRTSGGITDTQYF.

The V gene is TRBV28, the J gene TRBJ2-5, with 7 bases that match TRBD2. Trimming took 11 bases from V and 0 from J; bases not matched to a gene: 3. The germline CDR1 and CDR2 sequences are MDHEN and SYDVKM. The CDR3 is 12 amino acids. The CDR3 region is CASSGDQETQYF. The CDR3 DNA sequence: TGTGCCTCGAGCGGGGACCAAGAGACCCAGTACTTC.

In this sample, this clonotype turned up many times. The genes are TRBV7-3 and TRBJ2-7; 11 bases line up with TRBD1. The CDR3 is 13 amino acids. V trimming: 3 bases; J trimming: 6 bases; junction bases outside the gene matches: 1. The germline CDR1 and CDR2 sequences are SGHTA and FQGTGA. CDR3 sequence (DNA): TGTGCCAGCAGCTTGGGGACAGGGGGCGAGCAGTACTTC. Protein product: CASSLGTGGEQYF.

This clonotype came up many times. V gene TRBV6-2 or TRBV6-3 combines with J gene TRBJ2-1; 7 nucleotides match TRBD2. This CDR3 is 15 amino acids long. In germline, CDR1 is MNHEY, CDR2 SVGEGT. V was clipped by 8 bases and J by 3 bases; unmatched bases: 10. DNA for the CDR3: TGTGCCAGCGGGGGGTGGCTAGCGGTCTACAATGAGCAGTTCTTC. As protein: CASGGWLAVYNEQFF.

This clonotype was detected many times. CDR3 sequence: CASSLGTGGADIQYF. The CDR3 region has the DNA TGTGCCAGCAGCTTAGGGACAGGGGGCGCAGACATTCAGTACTTC. The V and J genes are TRBV11-2 and TRBJ2-4, with 11 bases fitting TRBD1. Germline V gene data show CDR1 as SGHAT and CDR2 as FQNNGV. Losses at the gene ends were 1 base for V and 8 bases for J; bases not matched to a gene: 4. The length of the CDR3 is 15 residues.

This rearrangement joins TRBV20-1 to TRBJ1-1; 7 bases are shared with TRBD1. This CDR3 spans 16 amino acids. CDR1 and CDR2 (germline): DFQATT, SNEGSKA (reference sequence). The V segment lost 4 bases and the J segment 0 bases; nucleotides outside the gene matches: 11. The CDR3 region is CSANGQAGGMNTEAFF. CDR3 nucleotides: TGCAGTGCTAACGGACAGGCGGGGGGCATGAACACTGAAGCTTTCTTT.

This clonotype has a count of ten or more. The chain couples TRBV5-1 to TRBJ2-1; D remains ambiguous. V dropped 4 bases and J dropped 7 bases, with 15 bases sitting between them. This CDR3 is 14 amino acids long. CDR1 and CDR2 (germline): SGHRS, YFSETQ. The CDR3 DNA reads as TGCGCCAGCAGCAATAGTAGTCCGAAGAATGAGCAGTTCTTC. This encodes CASSNSSPKNEQFF.

Many counts were recorded for this clonotype. This chain connects TRBV18 to TRBJ2-2; D perhaps matches TRBD2 (6 bases). V lost 3 bases, J lost 4 bases, and 18 bases lay in between. This CDR3 contains 17 residues. Germline loops: CDR1 KGHSH, CDR2 LQKENI. CDR3 in amino acids: CASSPPWGGKFTGELFF. The DNA of the CDR3 is TGTGCCAGCTCACCTCCTTGGGGCGGGAAATTCACCGGGGAGCTGTTTTTT. Full variable domain (rest looked up from reference TRBV18 and TRBJ2-2): NAGVMQNPRHLVRRRGQEARLRCSPMKGHSHVYWYRQLPEEGLKFMVYLQKENIIDESGMPKERFSAEFPKEGPSILRIQQVVRGDSAAYFCASSPPWGGKFTGELFFGEGSRLTVL.

This clonotype was recorded many times. This chain joins TRBV29-1 and TRBJ2-3, with unresolved D. In germline, CDR1 is SQVTM, CDR2 ANQGSEA. This CDR3 comprises 12 residues. Trimming left V 6 bases short and J 10 bases short, with 17 bases between. CDR3 nucleotide sequence: TGCAGCGTAAGATCGGTGGGTGGTTCGCAGTATTTT. Protein sequence: CSVRSVGGSQYF.

This clonotype was seen at least ten times. As DNA, the CDR3 is TGCAGTGCGACTTCCGGGACAGGGGGCGCGTATACGCAGTATTTT. Translating it yields CSATSGTGGAYTQYF. The chain links TRBV20-1 to TRBJ2-3; the match to TRBD1 covers 12 bases. V shed 6 bases and J 7 bases; nucleotides not matched to a gene: 11. Looked up from germline, CDR1 is DFQATT and CDR2 is SNEGSKA (reference sequence). The CDR3 loop spans 15 amino acids.

The V call is TRBV5-1, the J call TRBJ2-7; the D gene is possibly TRBD2 (5 bases). This CDR3 has 13 residues. The V gene lost 4 bases and the J gene lost 3 bases, with 11 bases spanning the gap. Germline CDR1 is SGHRS and CDR2 is YFSETQ. In DNA, the CDR3 is TGCGCCAGCAGCCAGGACTTGAACTACGAGCAGTACTTC. Its protein product is CASSQDLNYEQYF.

This clonotype was seen repeatedly, ten times or more. CDR3 coding DNA: TGTGCCAGCAGCCTGCACCGGGGGGCCCAAAACATTCAGTACTTC. This encodes CASSLHRGAQNIQYF. This chain connects TRBV28 to TRBJ2-4; maybe TRBD2 (7 bases). CDR3 length equals 15 residues. Trimming cost V 6 bases and J 5 bases, with 17 bases left between them. From germline, CDR1 is MDHEN and CDR2 SYDVKM.

In this sample, this clonotype turned up many times. The rearrangement uses TRBV24-1 and TRBJ1-1, with no clear D. V was trimmed by 7 bases and J by 3 bases, leaving 11 bases between them. Germline CDR1 and CDR2: KGHDR and SFDVKD. CDR3 length: 13 residues. This CDR3 is CATRRVGDTEAFF. Here the CDR3 DNA reads TGTGCCACCAGGAGGGTGGGCGACACTGAAGCTTTCTTT.